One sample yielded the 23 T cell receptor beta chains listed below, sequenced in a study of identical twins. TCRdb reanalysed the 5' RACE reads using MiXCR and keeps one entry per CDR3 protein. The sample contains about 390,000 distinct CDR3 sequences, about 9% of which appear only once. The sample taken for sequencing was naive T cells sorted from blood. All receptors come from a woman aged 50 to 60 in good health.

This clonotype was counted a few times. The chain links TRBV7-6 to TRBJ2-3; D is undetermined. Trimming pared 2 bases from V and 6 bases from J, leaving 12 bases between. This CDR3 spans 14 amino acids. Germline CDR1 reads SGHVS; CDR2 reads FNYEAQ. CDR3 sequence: CASSLRSTVDTQYF. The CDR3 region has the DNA TGTGCCAGCAGCTTACGGAGTACGGTTGATACGCAGTATTTT.

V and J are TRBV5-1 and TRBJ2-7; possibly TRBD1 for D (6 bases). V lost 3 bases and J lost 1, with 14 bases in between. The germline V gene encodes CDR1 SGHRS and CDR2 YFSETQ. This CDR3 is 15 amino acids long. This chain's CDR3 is CASSSDSNLSYEQYF. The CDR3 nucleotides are TGCGCCAGCAGCTCGGACAGCAACCTTTCCTACGAGCAGTACTTC.

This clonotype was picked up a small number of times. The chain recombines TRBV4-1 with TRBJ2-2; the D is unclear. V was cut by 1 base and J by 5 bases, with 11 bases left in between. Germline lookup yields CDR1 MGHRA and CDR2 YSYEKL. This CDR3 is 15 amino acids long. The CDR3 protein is CASSQGSVSTGELFF. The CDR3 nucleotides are TGCGCCAGCAGCCAAGGGTCGGTATCGACCGGGGAGCTGTTTTTT.

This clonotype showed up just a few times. The CDR3 spells CAIKTGRPYNEQFF. The CDR3 DNA is TGTGCCATCAAGACGGGAAGACCCTACAATGAGCAGTTCTTC. The chain recombines TRBV10-3 with TRBJ2-1; tentatively, D is TRBD2 (5 bases). The CDR3 extends over 14 amino acids. CDR1 and CDR2 (germline): ENHRY, SYGVKD. V was cut by 7 bases and J by 2 bases, with 12 bases left in between.

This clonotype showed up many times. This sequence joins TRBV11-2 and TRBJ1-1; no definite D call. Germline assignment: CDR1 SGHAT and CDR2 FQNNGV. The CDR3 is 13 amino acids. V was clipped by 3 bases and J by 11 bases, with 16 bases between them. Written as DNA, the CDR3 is TGTGCCAGCAGCTTTCTTGGTAGTCGCAGGGCTTTCTTT. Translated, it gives CASSFLGSRRAFF.

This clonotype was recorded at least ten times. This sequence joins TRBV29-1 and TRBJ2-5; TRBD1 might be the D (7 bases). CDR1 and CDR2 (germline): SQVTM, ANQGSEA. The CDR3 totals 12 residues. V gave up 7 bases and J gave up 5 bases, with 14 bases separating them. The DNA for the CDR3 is TGCAGCGGAGCACAGGGGAGGGAGACCCAGTACTTC. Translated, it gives CSGAQGRETQYF.

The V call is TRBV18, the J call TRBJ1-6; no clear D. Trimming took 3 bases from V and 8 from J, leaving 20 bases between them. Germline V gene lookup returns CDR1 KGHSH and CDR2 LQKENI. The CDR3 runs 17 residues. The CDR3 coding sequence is TGTGCCAGCTCACCCTCGGGGAGCGGGCAGGCCTATTCACCCCTCCACTTT. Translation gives CASSPSGSGQAYSPLHF.

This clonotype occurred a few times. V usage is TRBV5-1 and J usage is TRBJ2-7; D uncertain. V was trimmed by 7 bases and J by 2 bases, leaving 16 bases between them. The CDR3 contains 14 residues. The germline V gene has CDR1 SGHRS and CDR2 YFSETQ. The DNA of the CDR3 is TGCGCCAGCGGCTCGTCCGGGCCTACCTACGAGCAGTACTTC. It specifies CASGSSGPTYEQYF.

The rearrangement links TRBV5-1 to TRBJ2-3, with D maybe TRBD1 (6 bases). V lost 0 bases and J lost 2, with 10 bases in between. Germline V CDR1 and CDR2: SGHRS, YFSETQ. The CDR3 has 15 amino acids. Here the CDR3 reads CASSLAGAATDTQYF. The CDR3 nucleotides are TGCGCCAGCAGCTTGGCAGGGGCCGCCACAGATACGCAGTATTTT.

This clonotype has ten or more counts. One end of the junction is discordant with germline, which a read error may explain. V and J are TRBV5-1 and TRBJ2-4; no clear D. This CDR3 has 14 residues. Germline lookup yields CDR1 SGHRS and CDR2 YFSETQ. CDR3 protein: CASSTTRAKTIQYF. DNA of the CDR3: TGCGCCAGCAGCACGACTCGGGCCAAAACCATTCAGTACTTC.

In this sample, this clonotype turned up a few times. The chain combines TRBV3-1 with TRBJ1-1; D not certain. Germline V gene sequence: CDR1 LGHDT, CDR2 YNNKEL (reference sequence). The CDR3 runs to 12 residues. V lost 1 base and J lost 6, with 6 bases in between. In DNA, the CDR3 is TGTGCCAGCAGCCAAGTTTCCTCTGAAGCTTTCTTT. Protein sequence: CASSQVSSEAFF.

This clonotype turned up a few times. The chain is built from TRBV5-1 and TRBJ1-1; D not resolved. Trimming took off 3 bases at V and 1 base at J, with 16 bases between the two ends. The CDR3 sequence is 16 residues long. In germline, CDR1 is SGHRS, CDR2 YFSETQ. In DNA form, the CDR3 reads TGCGCCAGCAGCTCCGGACGGACTCAAAGGAACACTGAAGCTTTCTTT. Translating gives CASSSGRTQRNTEAFF. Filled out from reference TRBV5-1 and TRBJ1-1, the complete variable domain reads KAGVTQTPRYLIKTRGQQVTLSCSPISGHRSVSWYQQTPGQGLQFLFEYFSETQRNKGNFPGRFSGRQFSNSRSEMNVSTLELGDSALYLCASSSGRTQRNTEAFFGQGTRLTVV.

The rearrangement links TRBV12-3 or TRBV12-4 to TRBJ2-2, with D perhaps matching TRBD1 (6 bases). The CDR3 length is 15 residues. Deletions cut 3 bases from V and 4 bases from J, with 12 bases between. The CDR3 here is CASSFRQGFTGELFF. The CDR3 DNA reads TGTGCCAGCAGTTTCAGGCAGGGGTTCACCGGGGAGCTGTTTTTT.

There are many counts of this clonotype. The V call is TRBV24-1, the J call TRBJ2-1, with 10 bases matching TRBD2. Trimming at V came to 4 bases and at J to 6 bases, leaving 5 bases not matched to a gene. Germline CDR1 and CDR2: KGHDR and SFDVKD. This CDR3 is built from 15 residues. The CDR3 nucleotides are TGTGCCACCAGTGACTCCGGGACTAGCGCCAATGAGCAGTTCTTC. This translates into CATSDSGTSANEQFF.

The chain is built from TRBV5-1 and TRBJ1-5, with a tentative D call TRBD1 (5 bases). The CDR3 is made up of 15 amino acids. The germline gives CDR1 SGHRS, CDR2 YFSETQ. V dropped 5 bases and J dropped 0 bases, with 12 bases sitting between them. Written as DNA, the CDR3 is TGCGCCAGCAGGTCGACAGTATATAGCAATCAGCCCCAGCATTTT. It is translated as CASRSTVYSNQPQHF.

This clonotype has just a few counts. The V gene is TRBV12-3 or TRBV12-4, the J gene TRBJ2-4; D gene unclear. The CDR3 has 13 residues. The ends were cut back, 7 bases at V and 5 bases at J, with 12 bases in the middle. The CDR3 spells CASTPSRENIQYF. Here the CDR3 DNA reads TGTGCCAGCACCCCGTCCCGGGAAAACATTCAGTACTTC.

The CDR3 DNA follows: TGTGCCTGCAACAGGGGATCTGCCGAGCAGTACTTC. Residues: CACNRGSAEQYF. The chain employs TRBV6-1 and TRBJ2-7, with 7 bases identical to TRBD1. The CDR3 has 12 amino acids. Germline V gene data show CDR1 as MNHNS and CDR2 as SASEGT. V dropped 11 bases and J dropped 6; count of bases not matched to a gene: 10.

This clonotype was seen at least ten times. CDR3 nucleotides: TGCGCCAGCAGCGCGGGACTAGAGCGGGGAAACATTCAGTACTTC. This encodes CASSAGLERGNIQYF. V gene TRBV4-1 combines with J gene TRBJ2-4; 8 bases agree with TRBD2. Trimming cost V 5 bases and J 6 bases; bases outside gene matches: 9. This CDR3 comprises 15 residues. CDR1 MGHRA and CDR2 YSYEKL come from the germline V gene.

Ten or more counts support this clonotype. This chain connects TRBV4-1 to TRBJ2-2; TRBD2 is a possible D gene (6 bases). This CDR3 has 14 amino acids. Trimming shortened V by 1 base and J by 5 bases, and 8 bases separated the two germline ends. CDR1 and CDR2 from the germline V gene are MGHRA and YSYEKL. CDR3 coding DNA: TGCGCCAGCAGCCAAGCGGGACTTACCGGGGAGCTGTTTTTT. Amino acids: CASSQAGLTGELFF.

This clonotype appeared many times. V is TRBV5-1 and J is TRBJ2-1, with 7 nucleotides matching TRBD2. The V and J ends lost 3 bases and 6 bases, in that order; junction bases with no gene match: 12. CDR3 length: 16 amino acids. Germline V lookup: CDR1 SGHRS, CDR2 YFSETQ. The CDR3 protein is CASSSTSRVGSNEQFF. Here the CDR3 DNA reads TGCGCCAGCAGCTCGACTAGCAGAGTAGGTTCCAATGAGCAGTTCTTC.

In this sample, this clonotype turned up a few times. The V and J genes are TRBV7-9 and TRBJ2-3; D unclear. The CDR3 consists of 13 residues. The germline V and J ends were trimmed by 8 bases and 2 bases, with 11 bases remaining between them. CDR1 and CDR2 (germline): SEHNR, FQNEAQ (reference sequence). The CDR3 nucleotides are TGTGCCAGCCTCAAGACCAACACAGATACGCAGTATTTT. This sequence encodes CASLKTNTDTQYF.

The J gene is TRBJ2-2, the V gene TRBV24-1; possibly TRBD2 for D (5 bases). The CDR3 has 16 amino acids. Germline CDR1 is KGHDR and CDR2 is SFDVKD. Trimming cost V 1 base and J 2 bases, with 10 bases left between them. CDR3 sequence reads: CATSDFSSINTGELFF. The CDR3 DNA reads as TGTGCCACCAGTGATTTTTCTAGCATCAACACCGGGGAGCTGTTTTTT.

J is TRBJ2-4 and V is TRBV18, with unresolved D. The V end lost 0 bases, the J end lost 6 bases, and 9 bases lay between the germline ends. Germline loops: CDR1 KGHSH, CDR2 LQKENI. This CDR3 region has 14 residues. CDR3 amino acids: CASSPPGRGNIQYF. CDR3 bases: TGTGCCAGCTCACCACCGGGCCGTGGAAACATTCAGTACTTC.